This T cell receptor beta chain derives from a study of T cell responses to AZD1222 COVID-19 vaccine. Whole-study findings and limits: It was only a handful of AZD1222 recipients who were seropositive at baseline. Reports indicate that nearly half of spike-specific TCRs are directed at unmutated variant regions. Donors, mostly white British, included more females; clonal diversity was possibly underestimated. Repertoire collection took place solely once the T cell response had peaked.

This clone has just a few counts. Its antigen is undetermined. Germline V lookup: CDR1 SEHNR, CDR2 FQNEAQ (reference sequence). Trimming took 5 bases from V and 5 from J; bases not matched to a gene: 7. This CDR3 region has 15 residues. TCRdb keeps only in-frame clones here, not all; method: immunoSEQ multiplex PCR. The table shows around 170,000 clones, with 70% to 90% occurring only once. The J gene is TRBJ2-3, the V gene TRBV7-9; 10 positions match TRBD2. The TCR comes from an adult who received the AZD1222 COVID-19 vaccine. Here the sequenced sample was peripheral blood, taken 28 days after the second AZD1222 dose. CDR3 region: CASSPLAGAIDTQYF. The CDR3 DNA follows: TGTGCCAGCAGCCCCCTAGCGGGGGCCATAGATACGCAGTATTTT.